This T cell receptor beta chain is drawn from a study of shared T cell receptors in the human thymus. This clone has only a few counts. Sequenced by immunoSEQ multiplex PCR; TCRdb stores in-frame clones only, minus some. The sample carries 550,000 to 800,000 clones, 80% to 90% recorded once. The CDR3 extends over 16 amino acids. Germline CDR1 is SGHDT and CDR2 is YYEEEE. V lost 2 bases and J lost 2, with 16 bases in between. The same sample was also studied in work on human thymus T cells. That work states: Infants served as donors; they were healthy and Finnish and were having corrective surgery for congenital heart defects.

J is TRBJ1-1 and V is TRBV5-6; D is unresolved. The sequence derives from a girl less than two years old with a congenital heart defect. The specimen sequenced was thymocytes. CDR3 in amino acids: CASSFNPQDTNTEAFF. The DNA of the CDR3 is TGTGCCAGCAGCTTCAACCCTCAGGATACTAACACTGAAGCTTTCTTT. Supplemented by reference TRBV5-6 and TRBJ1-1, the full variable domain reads DAGVTQSPTHLIKTRGQQVTLRCSPKSGHDTVSWYQQALGQGPQFIFQYYEEEERQRGNFPDRFSGHQFPNYSSELNVNALLLGDSALYLCASSFNPQDTNTEAFFGQGTRLTVV.